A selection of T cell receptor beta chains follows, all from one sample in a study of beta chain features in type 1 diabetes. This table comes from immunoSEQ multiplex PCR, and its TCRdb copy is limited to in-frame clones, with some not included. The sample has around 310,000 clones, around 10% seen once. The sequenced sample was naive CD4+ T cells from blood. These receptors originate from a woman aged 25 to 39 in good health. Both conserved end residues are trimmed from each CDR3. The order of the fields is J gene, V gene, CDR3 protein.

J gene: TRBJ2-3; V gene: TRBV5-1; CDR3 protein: ASSAAGTSGRVADTQY
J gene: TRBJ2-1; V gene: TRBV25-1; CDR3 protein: ASSGRLAGLSDGNEQF
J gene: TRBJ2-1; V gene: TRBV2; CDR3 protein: ASSGNRGAYNEQF
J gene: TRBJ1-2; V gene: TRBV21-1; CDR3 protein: ASSTLLQDYGYT
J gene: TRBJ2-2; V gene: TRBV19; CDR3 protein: ASSSGVWYAGELF
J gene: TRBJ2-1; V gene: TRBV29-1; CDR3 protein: SVLGQGGYNEQF
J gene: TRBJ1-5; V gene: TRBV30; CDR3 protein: AWNRGIGQPQH
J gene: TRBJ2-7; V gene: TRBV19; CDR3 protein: ASKDIAGGPYEQY
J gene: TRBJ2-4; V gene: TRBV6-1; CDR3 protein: ASSGDRRLAKNIQY
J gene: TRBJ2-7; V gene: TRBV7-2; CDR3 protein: ASSLGPPRVNSYEQY
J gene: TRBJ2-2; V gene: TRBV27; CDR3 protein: ASVAGSTNTGELF